The 31 T cell receptor beta chains presented below share a single source sample, sequenced in a study of blood T cells in healthy people across ages. A second PCR, run for about 7 to 12 cycles, used a sample-barcoded 5' primer plus a J-beta primer mix. TCRdb recomputed calls from the 5' RACE reads with MiXCR, one row per CDR3 protein. Counted here are under 1,000,000 distinct CDR3 sequences, 35% to 40% occurring once; the ten biggest clones make up under 15%. The sample taken for sequencing was blood. These TCRs come from a man aged 18 to 35 in good health.

The V call is TRBV12-3 or TRBV12-4, the J call TRBJ2-1; D gene unclear. The V gene lost 5 bases and the J gene lost 12 bases, with 20 bases spanning the gap. This CDR3 is 14 amino acids long. The CDR3 here is CASSVTLKVRWQFF. DNA of the CDR3: TGTGCCAGCAGTGTAACCCTGAAGGTTCGGTGGCAGTTCTTC.

The rearrangement uses TRBV12-3 or TRBV12-4 and TRBJ2-5; 7 bases line up with TRBD2. The J segment lost 6 bases and the V segment lost 5 bases, leaving 6 bases of the junction unmatched. The CDR3 has 13 amino acids. CDR3 sequence reads: CASSAQGGQTQYF. CDR3 in DNA: TGTGCCAGCAGTGCTCAGGGAGGGCAGACCCAGTACTTC.

This clonotype occurred a few times. J is TRBJ1-1 and V is TRBV4-2; D is unclear. The length of the CDR3 is 17 residues. The germline CDR1 and CDR2 sequences are LGHNA and YNFKEQ. V was clipped by 4 bases and J by 1 base, with 19 bases between them. This CDR3 reads CASSPDGKPLGNTEAFF. CDR3 sequence (DNA): TGTGCCAGCAGCCCAGATGGGAAGCCTCTTGGGAACACTGAAGCTTTCTTT.

A note on this clonotype: This may come from a read error, since a much larger clone is one base off. The J gene is TRBJ2-1, the V gene TRBV20-1; TRBD2 is a possible D gene (7 bases). The end of the DNA is better explained by TRBJ2-7, so the J call may be wrong. The germline gives CDR1 DFQATT, CDR2 SNEGSKA (reference sequence). The CDR3 totals 14 residues. CDR3 bases: TGCAGTCCAATGGGGGGGGCGATCTACAATGAGCAGTACTTC. Its protein is CSPMGGAIYNEQYF.

Concerning this clonotype: At one boundary the junction diverges from the germline segment, which might be a read error. V and J are TRBV5-1 and TRBJ1-4; D gene ambiguous. The CDR3 runs to 14 residues. CDR1 is SGHRS, CDR2 YFSETQ, per germline. The CDR3, as DNA: TGCGCCAGCAGCTTGAGGGAAACTAATGAAGAACTGTTTTTT. This translates into CASSLRETNEELFF. Variable domain in full (rest from reference TRBV5-1 and TRBJ1-4): KAGVTQTPRYLIKTRGQQVTLSCSPISGHRSVSWYQQTPGQGLQFLFEYFSETQRNKGNFPGRFSGRQFSNSRSEMNVSTLELGDSALYLCASSLRETNEELFFGSGTQLSVL.

The rearrangement uses TRBV4-3 and TRBJ1-6; D gene ambiguous. The germline V and J ends were trimmed by 0 bases and 4 bases, with 10 bases remaining between them. Germline V CDR1 and CDR2: LGHNA, YSLEER. The CDR3 contains 16 residues. CDR3 nucleotides: TGCGCCAGCAGCCAAGATGCCCGAACTTATAATTCACCCCTCCACTTT. The encoded protein is CASSQDARTYNSPLHF.

The V gene is TRBV6-2 or TRBV6-3, the J gene TRBJ2-1; D is tentatively TRBD1 or TRBD2 (5 bases each). The CDR3 extends over 18 amino acids. Trimming cost V 5 bases and J 0 bases, with 20 bases left between them. In germline, CDR1 is MNHEY, CDR2 SVGEGT. The CDR3 protein is CASSRDGAPQSSYNEQFF. The CDR3 nucleotides read TGTGCCAGCAGTCGCGACGGGGCCCCGCAGAGCTCCTACAATGAGCAGTTCTTC.

The chain recombines TRBV4-3 with TRBJ1-2; D is uncertain. Per the germline V gene, CDR1 is LGHNA and CDR2 is YSLEER. Trimming took off 0 bases at V and 8 bases at J, with 16 bases between the two ends. The CDR3 is 15 residues long. The CDR3 reads CASSQDYSSLGGYTF. In nucleotides, the CDR3 is TGCGCCAGCAGCCAAGATTACAGTTCCCTTGGCGGCTACACCTTC.

V and J are TRBV12-3 or TRBV12-4 and TRBJ2-7, with D perhaps TRBD1 or TRBD2 (5 bases each). Deletions cut 7 bases from V and 1 base from J, with 11 bases between. The CDR3 is made up of 13 amino acids. CDR3 sequence (DNA): TGTGCCAGCATCGGGGACCTGTCCTACGAGCAGTACTTC. As protein: CASIGDLSYEQYF.

This chain connects TRBV27 to TRBJ2-7, with a weak D call TRBD2 (6 bases). Germline loops: CDR1 MNHEY, CDR2 SMNVEV (reference sequence). CDR3 length: 15 amino acids. V was shortened by 5 bases and J by 0 bases, with 14 bases between the two germline ends. The CDR3 loop is CASSPGGTVSYEQYF. CDR3 coding DNA: TGTGCCAGCAGTCCTGGAGGGACGGTCTCCTACGAGCAGTACTTC.

This rearrangement joins TRBV4-2 to TRBJ2-1, with 8 nucleotides matching TRBD2. The CDR3 sequence is 17 residues long. V lost 5 bases, J lost 0 bases, and 9 bases stayed unmatched. Per the germline V gene, CDR1 is LGHNA and CDR2 is YNFKEQ. The CDR3 is CASSSAGGSSSYNEQFF. The CDR3 bases are TGTGCCAGCAGCTCGGCGGGGGGCTCAAGCTCCTACAATGAGCAGTTCTTC.

This clonotype was picked up a small number of times. The chain is built from TRBV7-2 and TRBJ1-6; D unclear. CDR1 SGHTA and CDR2 FQGNSA come from the germline V gene. V was trimmed by 3 bases and J by 11 bases, leaving 5 bases between them. This CDR3 spans 11 amino acids. The CDR3 region has the DNA TGTGCCAGCAGCTTGATTCCACCCCTCCACTTT. Its protein product is CASSLIPPLHF. Full variable domain (remainder filled in from reference TRBV7-2 and TRBJ1-6): GAGVSQSPSNKVTEKGKDVELRCDPISGHTALYWYRQSLGQGLEFLIYFQGNSAPDKSGLPSDRFSAERTGGSVSTLTIQRTQQEDSAVYLCASSLIPPLHFGNGTRLTVT.

CDR3: CASSPEGQANTGELFF. The CDR3 bases are TGTGCCAGCAGTCCCGAGGGGCAGGCGAACACCGGGGAGCTGTTTTTT. V usage is TRBV6-6 and J usage is TRBJ2-2, with D possibly being TRBD1 or TRBD2 (5 bases each). Trimming stripped 5 bases from V and 0 bases from J, with 13 bases between. Germline-derived CDR1 and CDR2 are MNHNY and SVGAGI (reference sequence). The CDR3 has 16 residues.

The genes are TRBV12-5 and TRBJ2-1, with D perhaps matching TRBD1 (5 bases). Judging by the DNA end, TRBJ2-7 fits better; the J call may be wrong. The CDR3 is 12 amino acids. The germline gives CDR1 LGHNT, CDR2 FRNRAP. CDR3 protein: CASGTAYNEQYF. The CDR3 nucleotides read TGTGCTAGTGGGACAGCCTACAATGAGCAGTACTTC.

This chain links TRBV9 with TRBJ2-2; TRBD2 agrees at 15 bases. J gave up 3 bases and V 4 bases, and 7 bases lay outside the gene matches. CDR1 SGDLS and CDR2 YYNGEE come from the germline V gene. This CDR3 is built from 18 residues. As DNA, the CDR3 is TGTGCCAGCAGCACAGGGACTAGCGGGGGGTCGGACACCGGGGAGCTGTTTTTT. Protein product: CASSTGTSGGSDTGELFF.

The V and J genes are TRBV4-2 and TRBJ1-5, with D maybe TRBD1 (5 bases). V was cut by 2 bases and J by 6 bases, with 17 bases left in between. The CDR3 covers 16 residues. Germline V gene sequence: CDR1 LGHNA, CDR2 YNFKEQ. As DNA, the CDR3 is TGTGCCAGCAGCCAATTAGGCGGCAGGGCCGTTCAGCCCCAGCATTTT. Protein: CASSQLGGRAVQPQHF.

This chain connects TRBV20-1 to TRBJ2-1, with TRBD2 matching 12 bases. Unmatched junction bases numbered 14, after V lost 1 base and J lost 13 bases. Germline values: CDR1 DFQATT, CDR2 SNEGSKA (reference sequence). The CDR3 runs 16 residues. In DNA form, the CDR3 reads TGCAGTGCTAGAGGGACTAGCGGGGTGGGTTCAGAGACCCAGTTCTTC. It is translated as CSARGTSGVGSETQFF.

This clonotype was observed once. Germline is not matched at one junction end, which may reflect a read error. The chain recombines TRBV29-1 with TRBJ1-1, with TRBD1 as a possible D gene (5 bases). CDR1 SQVTM and CDR2 ANQGSEA come from the germline V gene. The CDR3 spans 14 residues. The CDR3 here is CGVAGGGRNTEAFF. The CDR3 DNA is TGCGGCGTTGCCGGGGGAGGACGGAACACTGAAGCTTTCTTT.

A remark on this clonotype: Relative to the germline gene, one junction end is altered; a read error may explain this. The chain has TRBV18 and TRBJ2-3; D is undetermined. CDR3 length: 11 residues. Per the germline V gene, CDR1 is KGHSH and CDR2 is LQKENI. The DNA for the CDR3 is TGTACCAGATCAACCACAGATACGCAGTATTTT. It is translated as CTRSTTDTQYF.

Many counts were recorded for this clonotype. This chain uses TRBV3-1 with TRBJ1-2; a weak D match, TRBD1 (6 bases). The germline V gene encodes CDR1 LGHDT and CDR2 YNNKEL (reference sequence). The CDR3 totals 13 residues. V was clipped by 2 bases and J by 8 bases, with 12 bases between them. Here the CDR3 reads CASSQLSGAGYTF. DNA for the CDR3: TGTGCCAGCAGCCAACTTTCAGGGGCAGGCTACACCTTC.

This clonotype was observed a handful of times. The genes are TRBV10-3 and TRBJ1-2; D is possibly TRBD1 (6 bases). CDR3 size: 13 residues. V was clipped by 5 bases and J by 7 bases, with 14 bases between them. Germline V CDR1 and CDR2: ENHRY, SYGVKD. CDR3 amino acids: CAISPDSEGGYTF. The DNA of the CDR3 is TGTGCCATCAGTCCGGACAGTGAGGGTGGCTACACCTTC.

The chain couples TRBV30 to TRBJ2-7, with TRBD1 matching over 9 bases. The CDR3 length is 15 residues. Germline assignment: CDR1 GTSNPN and CDR2 SVGIG (reference sequence). V lost 1 base to trimming and J lost 12 bases; unmatched junction nucleotides: 16. The CDR3 sequence: CAWSAPGQGNLGSYF. DNA of the CDR3: TGTGCCTGGAGTGCTCCGGGACAGGGTAATCTCGGTTCGTACTTC.

The J gene is TRBJ1-4, the V gene TRBV5-1; a weak D match, TRBD1 (5 bases). The CDR3 runs 15 residues. Trimming shortened V by 3 bases and J by 3 bases, and 12 bases separated the two germline ends. In germline, CDR1 is SGHRS, CDR2 YFSETQ. In DNA, the CDR3 is TGCGCCAGCAGCTCCTCGGGGGAGTCTAATGAAAAACTGTTTTTT. It codes for CASSSSGESNEKLFF.

In its sample, this clonotype was seen a few times. The J gene is TRBJ1-5, the V gene TRBV2; D gene uncertain. Germline lookup yields CDR1 SNHLY and CDR2 FYNNEI. Deletions cut 4 bases from V and 4 bases from J, with 14 bases between. The CDR3 contains 15 residues. CDR3 bases: TGTGCCAGCAGTGCCGGAGGGAGCCTAAATCAGCCCCAGCATTTT. This codes for CASSAGGSLNQPQHF.

V gene TRBV7-2 combines with J gene TRBJ2-7; a possible D gene is TRBD2 (6 bases). Germline CDR1 is SGHTA and CDR2 is FQGNSA. The V end lost 8 bases, the J end lost 1 base, and 12 bases lay between the germline ends. The CDR3 consists of 13 residues. The CDR3 DNA follows: TGTGCCAGCGACTTGGCGGGATCCTACGAGCAGTACTTC. Residues: CASDLAGSYEQYF.

The CDR3: CSARDINVDGQGMWTQFF. In nucleotides, the CDR3 is TGCAGTGCTAGAGATATTAACGTTGATGGGCAGGGGATGTGGACCCAGTTCTTC. The rearrangement uses TRBV20-1 and TRBJ2-5; the D gene is possibly TRBD1 (6 bases). The J call may be faulty, since TRBJ2-1 better matches the DNA end. This CDR3 has 18 amino acids. Germline CDR1 DFQATT, CDR2 SNEGSKA (reference sequence).

For this clonotype: Because the CDR3's place on the DNA is in doubt, the DNA is left out and the CDR3 is given as listed by TCRdb. The chain employs TRBV12-3 or TRBV12-4 and TRBJ1-5; the D call TRBD1 from the table was never checked on the DNA. Ends included, the CDR3 has 14 residues. The CDR3 region is CASILGGGNQPQHF.

This clonotype was seen repeatedly, ten times or more. This sequence joins TRBV27 and TRBJ1-2, with TRBD1 as a possible D gene (6 bases). CDR1 MNHEY and CDR2 SMNVEV come from the germline V gene (reference sequence). The CDR3 is 14 residues long. The V end lost 2 bases, the J end lost 1 base, and 8 bases lay between the germline ends. CDR3 nucleotide sequence: TGTGCCAGCAGTTTAGGGGGACATAACTATGGCTACACCTTC. Protein product: CASSLGGHNYGYTF.

The chain couples TRBV9 to TRBJ2-6; D is uncertain. CDR3 length: 16 amino acids. From germline, CDR1 is SGDLS and CDR2 YYNGEE. Trimming removed 1 base at V and 0 bases at J, with 8 bases between. The CDR3, as DNA: TGTGCCAGCAGCGTATCGACGTTCTCTGGGGCCAACGTCCTGACTTTC. Amino acids: CASSVSTFSGANVLTF.

This sequence joins TRBV2 and TRBJ2-5; a weak D match, TRBD1 (5 bases). Trimming took off 2 bases at V and 4 bases at J, with 14 bases between the two ends. The CDR3 is 15 residues long. Germline V gene sequence: CDR1 SNHLY, CDR2 FYNNEI. CDR3 sequence reads: CASSERQGFGETQYF. In nucleotides, the CDR3 is TGTGCCAGCAGTGAAAGGCAGGGTTTTGGAGAGACCCAGTACTTC.

This chain connects TRBV6-6 to TRBJ2-3; TRBD2 agrees at 10 bases. Germline CDR1 reads MNHNY; CDR2 reads SVGAGI (reference sequence). V gave up 2 bases and J gave up 4 bases; unmatched junction bases: 0. The CDR3 length is 14 residues. The CDR3, as DNA: TGTGCCAGCAGTTACACTAGCGGGGCAGATACGCAGTATTTT. It is translated as CASSYTSGADTQYF.